This entry concerns a single T cell receptor (beta chain). The antigen is undetermined. The CDR3 length is 13 residues. Germline V gene sequence: CDR1 SEHNR, CDR2 FQNEAQ (reference sequence). Trimming at V came to 3 bases and at J to 4 bases, leaving 1 base not matched to a gene. The sample is drawn from a study of cytomegalovirus exposure and HLA in healthy donors. Overall study: Drawn from HLA-typed donors, 65 million to 100 million unique TCRs were held in an early data release. Study results and caveats: When presence/absence was analysed, sequencing depth was taken to be roughly uniform across donors.

The PCR had 60 Vbeta and 13 Jbeta primers. TCRdb's table, derived via immunoSEQ multiplex PCR, lists solely in-frame clones and lacks some. Found here are around 80,000 clones, under 65% of them singletons; the top ten hold 4.4%. This receptor was taken from a male donor in good health and CMV-seropositive. Sequencing used PBMCs. V gene TRBV7-9 combines with J gene TRBJ2-5, with 8 bases matching TRBD1. In DNA form, the CDR3 reads TGTGCCAGCAGCTTGGACAGGGCAGAGACCCAGTACTTC. As protein: CASSLDRAETQYF.